Presented here are 19 T cell receptor beta chains from one specimen sequenced in a study of CD4 T cells in relation to SARS-CoV-2 and coronaviruses. These TCRs are of unknown antigen specificity. Unexposed donor CD4+ T cells date from about 2011-2019, before the COVID-19 pandemic. Isolation of CD4+ T cells took place after about 9 days in culture. TCRdb keeps only in-frame clones here, not all; method: immunoSEQ multiplex PCR. The sample includes around 15,000 clones, 82% seen only once; the top ten take more than 40%. The sequenced material came from CD4+ T cells from PBMCs, cultured in vitro. Receptors originate from a human donor in good health.

This clone was recorded only once. Germline is not matched at one junction end, which may reflect a read error. The V call is TRBV27, the J call TRBJ2-7; D is ambiguous. CDR1 and CDR2 from the germline V gene are MNHEY and SMNVEV (reference sequence). This CDR3 spans 14 amino acids. The CDR3 sequence: CASSVSTDSYEQYF. The CDR3 DNA reads TGTGCCAGCAGTGTATCCACGGACTCCTACGAGCAGTACTTC.

This clone was found once. The chain has TRBV19 and TRBJ2-1; unclear D gene. CDR1 LNHDA and CDR2 SQIVND come from the germline V gene (reference sequence). This CDR3 comprises 16 residues. Trimming removed 7 bases from V and 5 bases from J, with 21 bases in between. CDR3 sequence: CASKTRSDSANNEQFF. The CDR3 nucleotides read TGTGCCAGTAAAACAAGGTCGGATTCAGCGAACAATGAGCAGTTCTTC.

The chain carries TRBV2 and TRBJ2-7; D ambiguous. Trimming took 6 bases from V and 0 from J, leaving 6 bases between them. The CDR3 covers 12 residues. The germline CDR1 and CDR2 sequences are SNHLY and FYNNEI. CDR3 protein: CASRRNSYEQYF. CDR3 sequence (DNA): TGTGCCAGCAGGCGGAACTCCTACGAGCAGTACTTC.

V and J are TRBV2 and TRBJ1-3; possible D gene TRBD1, 5 bases. The germline CDR1 and CDR2 sequences are SNHLY and FYNNEI. This CDR3 has 17 residues. The V and J ends lost 3 bases and 0 bases respectively, with 15 bases between them. Here the CDR3 reads CASSDSRTRSSGNTIYF. CDR3 bases: TGTGCCAGCAGTGATTCGCGGACACGAAGCTCTGGAAACACCATATATTTT. Full variable domain (missing parts from reference TRBV2 and TRBJ1-3): EPEVTQTPSHQVTQMGQEVILRCVPISNHLYFYWYRQILGQKVEFLVSFYNNEISEKSEIFDDQFSVERPDGSNFTLKIRSTKLEDSAMYFCASSDSRTRSSGNTIYFGEGSWLTVV.

This chain joins TRBV5-1 and TRBJ1-3; D gene uncertain. This CDR3 is built from 16 residues. CDR1 SGHRS and CDR2 YFSETQ come from the germline V gene. Between the trimmed V and J ends, which lost 0 bases and 1 base, there was a span of 11 bases. CDR3 amino acids: CASSLDGPESGNTIYF. As DNA, the CDR3 is TGCGCCAGCAGCTTGGACGGGCCGGAGTCTGGAAACACCATATATTTT.

V and J are TRBV10-3 and TRBJ1-2, with 7 bases that match TRBD1. This CDR3 comprises 14 residues. Germline CDR1 and CDR2: ENHRY and SYGVKD. Trimming removed 10 bases from V and 0 bases from J; junction bases left unmatched: 8. CDR3 residues: CATSDRTANYGYTF. The DNA for the CDR3 is TGTGCCACCTCGGACAGGACAGCTAACTATGGCTACACCTTC.

The V call is TRBV2, the J call TRBJ1-6; 8 positions agree with TRBD1. Germline trimming cut 6 bases from V and 7 bases from J; bases unmatched to any gene: 5. The CDR3 has 14 residues. CDR1 is SNHLY and CDR2 is FYNNEI in the germline V gene. The CDR3 DNA reads as TGTGCCAGCAGCCCAGGACAGGGCAATTCACCCCTCCACTTT. It is translated as CASSPGQGNSPLHF.

This chain joins TRBV5-5 and TRBJ2-7; TRBD1 aligns across 10 bases. The CDR3 consists of 16 residues. V dropped 2 bases and J dropped 5; count of bases not matched to a gene: 10. In germline, CDR1 is SGHKS, CDR2 YYEKEE (reference sequence). CDR3 DNA sequence: TGTGCCAGCAGCTTCCTGTTAAGGGACAGGGGCCACGAGCAGTACTTC. The encoded protein is CASSFLLRDRGHEQYF.

V usage is TRBV10-3 and J usage is TRBJ2-2; 8 bases agree with TRBD1. Germline CDR1 reads ENHRY; CDR2 reads SYGVKD. This CDR3 has 14 amino acids. After removal of 7 bases from V and 3 bases from J, the junction contained 4 bases not matched to a gene. CDR3 protein: CAIMPDRDTGELFF. The CDR3 DNA sequence: TGTGCCATCATGCCGGACAGGGACACCGGGGAGCTGTTTTTT.

The chain employs TRBV12-3 or TRBV12-4 and TRBJ2-1; D uncertain. Trimming took 3 bases from V and 9 from J, leaving 12 bases between them. The CDR3 has 13 amino acids. The CDR3 nucleotides read TGTGCCAGCAGTTTCGCAGAGAGAGGTGAGCAGTTCTTC. Translated, it gives CASSFAERGEQFF.

This clone was seen just once. The rearrangement links TRBV19 to TRBJ2-7, with D possibly matching TRBD1 (6 bases). CDR3 size: 14 residues. V was pared by 6 bases and J by 2 bases, with 14 bases between. In germline, CDR1 is LNHDA, CDR2 SQIVND (reference sequence). The CDR3 nucleotides are TGTGCCAGTAGGGCGGGTACAGGGACCTACGAGCAGTACTTC. Translation gives CASRAGTGTYEQYF.

CDR3 region: CASSKEGGRGPANEKLFF. The CDR3 coding sequence is TGTGCCAGCAGCAAAGAGGGGGGCAGGGGGCCGGCTAATGAAAAACTGTTTTTT. This chain links TRBV21-1 with TRBJ1-4; the tabulated D call, TRBD1, remains unverified against the DNA. TRBV21-1 is annotated as a pseudogene. The CDR3 contains 18 residues.

The rearrangement links TRBV6-6 to TRBJ1-6, with 8 bases matching TRBD1. Germline assignment: CDR1 MNHNY and CDR2 SVGAGI (reference sequence). V lost 5 bases and J lost 1; bases outside the gene matches: 7. The CDR3 has 17 residues. CDR3 nucleotide sequence: TGTGCCAGCAGTCATGGACAGGGAGGATCCTATAATTCACCCCTCCACTTT. Protein sequence: CASSHGQGGSYNSPLHF.

The table lists this clone with a few counts. CDR3 sequence (DNA): TGTGCCAGCAGTTTGACTAGCGGGAATCAGGAGCAGTACTTC. The encoded protein is CASSLTSGNQEQYF. The chain has TRBV28 and TRBJ2-7; 11 bases fit TRBD2. CDR3 length equals 14 residues. Germline V lookup: CDR1 MDHEN, CDR2 SYDVKM. V lost 3 bases and J lost 7; bases outside the gene matches: 5. Using reference TRBV28 and TRBJ2-7 for the parts outside the CDR3, the full variable domain is DVKVTQSSRYLVKRTGEKVFLECVQDMDHENMFWYRQDPGLGLRLIYFSYDVKMKEKGDIPEGYSVSREKKERFSLILESASTNQTSMYLCASSLTSGNQEQYFGPGTRLTVT.

The chain has TRBV2 and TRBJ2-2; 7 bases are shared with TRBD1. The CDR3 sequence is 13 residues long. CDR1 is SNHLY, CDR2 FYNNEI, per germline. J gave up 1 base and V 8 bases, and 1 base lay outside the gene matches. CDR3 protein: CASGQENTGELFF. The CDR3 DNA follows: TGTGCCAGCGGACAGGAGAACACCGGGGAGCTGTTTTTT.

The rearrangement joins TRBV28 to TRBJ2-2; D is unresolved. Trimming shortened V by 0 bases and J by 0 bases, and 8 bases separated the two germline ends. Germline loops: CDR1 MDHEN, CDR2 SYDVKM. The CDR3 covers 16 residues. DNA of the CDR3: TGTGCCAGCAGTTTATGGACCGTCACGAACACCGGGGAGCTGTTTTTT. Its translation is CASSLWTVTNTGELFF.

The CDR3 nucleotides are TGTGCCAGCAGTTTGACAGGCGGGAACACTGAAGCTTTCTTT. This translates into CASSLTGGNTEAFF. The chain joins TRBV6-5 to TRBJ1-1; perhaps TRBD1 as D (6 bases). The length of the CDR3 is 14 residues. CDR1 is MNHEY and CDR2 is SVGAGI in the germline V gene. V was cut by 4 bases and J by 1 base, with 10 bases left in between.

This chain uses TRBV5-1 with TRBJ2-3; no reliable D call. The V end lost 7 bases, the J end lost 1 base, and 19 bases lay between the germline ends. Germline CDR1 reads SGHRS; CDR2 reads YFSETQ. CDR3 length equals 16 residues. CDR3 in amino acids: CASRTQPGSGTDTQYF. The CDR3 DNA follows: TGCGCCAGCCGTACCCAACCGGGTTCTGGCACAGATACGCAGTATTTT.

The V gene is TRBV29-1, the J gene TRBJ1-1; D remains unclear. The germline gives CDR1 SQVTM, CDR2 ANQGSEA. Trimming shortened V by 7 bases and J by 5 bases, and 11 bases separated the two germline ends. This CDR3 has 11 residues. DNA of the CDR3: TGCAGCGCTAGGACGGCTACTGAAGCTTTCTTT. Encoded protein: CSARTATEAFF.